The 18 T cell receptor beta chains listed next were all sequenced from one sample in a study of T cell responses to AZD1222 COVID-19 vaccine. Generated by immunoSEQ multiplex PCR, the TCRdb table keeps only in-frame clones and is missing some. The sample lists 65,000 to 95,000 clones, roughly 81% occurring once. Sequenced material: peripheral blood, taken on day 0 of AZD1222 vaccination. All receptors come from an adult in good health.

The chain combines TRBV2 with TRBJ1-5; D call uncertain. The germline gives CDR1 SNHLY, CDR2 FYNNEI. V lost 8 bases and J 0 bases, leaving 8 bases between the germline ends. This CDR3 is 13 amino acids long. The CDR3 sequence: CASHYYSNQPQHF. The DNA of the CDR3 is TGTGCCAGCCATTACTATAGCAATCAGCCCCAGCATTTT.

This rearrangement joins TRBV5-1 to TRBJ2-5; D is unresolved. This CDR3 contains 15 residues. The V end lost 4 bases, the J end lost 5 bases, and 18 bases lay between the germline ends. Germline-derived CDR1 and CDR2 are SGHRS and YFSETQ. The CDR3 DNA reads as TGCGCCAGCAGCAACGAGCCGACCGTCGCGGAGACCCAGTACTTC. It codes for CASSNEPTVAETQYF.

V is TRBV7-8 and J is TRBJ2-3, with 10 bases aligning to TRBD2. V trimming: 2 bases; J trimming: 4 bases; junction bases outside the gene matches: 3. Per the germline V gene, CDR1 is SGHVS and CDR2 is FQNEAQ. The CDR3 is made up of 15 amino acids. DNA for the CDR3: TGTGCCAGCAGCTTAAAGCGGGGGGGCGCAGATACGCAGTATTTT. This sequence encodes CASSLKRGGADTQYF.

The rearrangement uses TRBV7-9 and TRBJ1-4; no reliable D call. This CDR3 is built from 12 residues. Per germline, CDR1 SEHNR and CDR2 FQNEAQ (reference sequence). V dropped 1 base and J dropped 8 bases, with 5 bases sitting between them. The CDR3: CASSLVGEKLFF. The CDR3 nucleotides read TGTGCCAGCAGCTTAGTGGGGGAAAAACTGTTTTTT.

The chain's CDR3 is CASSPSRQRGETQYF. CDR3 bases: TGTGCCAGCAGCCCCTCGCGGCAGCGGGGAGAGACCCAGTACTTC. The chain employs TRBV7-2 and TRBJ2-5; 7 bases match TRBD2. With V trimmed by 5 bases and J by 4 bases, 10 bases remained unmatched. CDR1 and CDR2 (germline): SGHTA, FQGNSA. The CDR3 is 15 residues long.

J is TRBJ2-1 and V is TRBV5-6; D is uncertain. Trimming shortened V by 2 bases and J by 5 bases, and 14 bases separated the two germline ends. The CDR3 has 15 residues. Germline CDR1 is SGHDT and CDR2 is YYEEEE. CDR3 DNA sequence: TGTGCCAGCAGCTTAATCTGGCAGAGCAACAATGAGCAGTTCTTC. Its protein product is CASSLIWQSNNEQFF.

The chain uses TRBV28 and TRBJ1-6, with D hard to call. This CDR3 region has 15 residues. The V and J ends lost 5 bases and 2 bases respectively, with 10 bases between them. The germline CDR1 and CDR2 sequences are MDHEN and SYDVKM. The CDR3 nucleotides are TGTGCCAGCAGTCCCCCGGGTACCTATAATTCACCCCTCCACTTT. Its protein product is CASSPPGTYNSPLHF.

The chain combines TRBV6-5 with TRBJ2-1; TRBD2 matches 11 bases. J lost 0 bases, V lost 4 bases, and 2 bases had no gene match. Germline V gene lookup returns CDR1 MNHEY and CDR2 SVGAGI. CDR3 size: 16 residues. CDR3: CASSFSGGASYNEQFF. CDR3 coding DNA: TGTGCCAGCAGTTTTAGCGGGGGGGCCTCCTACAATGAGCAGTTCTTC.

The V gene is TRBV19, the J gene TRBJ1-3; 8 nucleotides agree with TRBD1. The V gene's germline CDR1 is LNHDA and CDR2 SQIVND (reference sequence). V was pared by 4 bases and J by 0 bases, with 11 bases of the junction left unmatched. The CDR3 is 18 residues long. CDR3 DNA: TGTGCCAGTAGTACCATCGGACAGGGTACAACCTCTGGAAACACCATATATTTT. Its translation is CASSTIGQGTTSGNTIYF. Supplemented by reference TRBV19 and TRBJ1-3, the full variable domain reads DGGITQSPKYLFRKEGQNVTLSCEQNLNHDAMYWYRQDPGQGLRLIYYSQIVNDFQKGDIAEGYSVSREKKESFPLTVTSAQKNPTAFYLCASSTIGQGTTSGNTIYFGEGSWLTVV.

The V and J genes are TRBV4-3 and TRBJ1-1; D remains ambiguous. The CDR3 totals 15 residues. Trimming left V 2 bases short and J 4 bases short, with 14 bases between. The germline V gene has CDR1 LGHNA and CDR2 YSLEER. The CDR3 reads CASSQSRKWSTEAFF. The DNA of the CDR3 is TGCGCCAGCAGCCAAAGCAGGAAGTGGAGCACTGAAGCTTTCTTT.

The rearrangement uses TRBV5-1 and TRBJ1-1, with D unclear. CDR3 length: 13 residues. Germline loops: CDR1 SGHRS, CDR2 YFSETQ. V gave up 1 base and J gave up 1 base, with 5 bases separating them. The CDR3 region is CASSLPANTEAFF. CDR3 in DNA: TGCGCCAGCAGCTTGCCGGCGAACACTGAAGCTTTCTTT.

The gene calls are TRBV18 and TRBJ1-1, with 10 bases lining up with TRBD1. Germline V CDR1 and CDR2: KGHSH, LQKENI. Trimming removed 4 bases from V and 3 bases from J; junction bases left unmatched: 5. The CDR3 loop spans 15 amino acids. The CDR3 loop reads CASSQGTGADTEAFF. In DNA form, the CDR3 reads TGTGCCAGCTCACAAGGGACAGGGGCAGACACTGAAGCTTTCTTT.

This rearrangement joins TRBV6-5 to TRBJ1-2; D remains ambiguous. The CDR3 length is 13 residues. CDR1 is MNHEY, CDR2 SVGAGI, per germline. V lost 6 bases, J lost 2 bases, and 10 bases lay in between. CDR3 in amino acids: CASSNFPNYGYTF. CDR3 bases: TGTGCCAGCAGCAACTTTCCAAACTATGGCTACACCTTC.

The chain uses TRBV6-5 and TRBJ1-1, with 10 bases lining up with TRBD1. Germline V CDR1 and CDR2: MNHEY, SVGAGI. The ends lost 6 bases at V and 5 bases at J; junction bases unmatched: 3. The CDR3 runs 13 residues. The CDR3 loop reads CASSGTGDTEAFF. Here the CDR3 DNA reads TGTGCCAGCAGCGGGACAGGGGATACTGAAGCTTTCTTT.

The rearrangement joins TRBV5-3 to TRBJ2-1; TRBD2 aligns across 13 bases. TRBV5-3 counts as an open reading frame of uncertain function. J gave up 10 bases and V 4 bases, and 8 bases lay outside the gene matches. CDR3 length: 15 residues. In DNA form, the CDR3 reads TGTGCCAGAAGCGAAACTAGCGGGGGGGCGTACGAGCAGTTCTTC. This translates into CARSETSGGAYEQFF.

The chain combines TRBV5-1 with TRBJ2-6; D unresolved. This CDR3 comprises 17 residues. V lost 0 bases to trimming and J lost 0 bases, with 10 bases between them. Germline V gene sequence: CDR1 SGHRS, CDR2 YFSETQ. The CDR3 DNA reads TGCGCCAGCAGCTTGGGTCCAGACACCTCTGGGGCCAACGTCCTGACTTTC. It encodes CASSLGPDTSGANVLTF. The complete variable domain, with remaining parts taken from reference TRBV5-1 and TRBJ2-6, reads KAGVTQTPRYLIKTRGQQVTLSCSPISGHRSVSWYQQTPGQGLQFLFEYFSETQRNKGNFPGRFSGRQFSNSRSEMNVSTLELGDSALYLCASSLGPDTSGANVLTFGAGSRLTVL.

The chain combines TRBV5-1 with TRBJ1-6, with D unclear. Trimming removed 1 base from V and 10 bases from J, with 12 bases in between. Germline assignment: CDR1 SGHRS and CDR2 YFSETQ. This CDR3 contains 14 residues. CDR3 bases: TGCGCCAGCAGCTTGACAGACGTAACATCACCCCTCCACTTT. It specifies CASSLTDVTSPLHF.

This chain uses TRBV7-9 with TRBJ2-7; 10 bases match TRBD1. The junction had 6 bases not matched to a gene; V was cut back by 6 bases and J by 1 base. CDR3 size: 15 residues. Germline CDR1 SEHNR, CDR2 FQNEAQ (reference sequence). The CDR3 DNA sequence: TGTGCCAGCAGTAACCGGGACAGGGGATCCTACGAGCAGTACTTC. Protein: CASSNRDRGSYEQYF. Filled out from reference TRBV7-9 and TRBJ2-7, the complete variable domain reads DTGVSQNPRHKITKRGQNVTFRCDPISEHNRLYWYRQTLGQGPEFLTYFQNEAQLEKSRLLSDRFSAERPKGSFSTLEIQRTEQGDSAMYLCASSNRDRGSYEQYFGPGTRLTVT.